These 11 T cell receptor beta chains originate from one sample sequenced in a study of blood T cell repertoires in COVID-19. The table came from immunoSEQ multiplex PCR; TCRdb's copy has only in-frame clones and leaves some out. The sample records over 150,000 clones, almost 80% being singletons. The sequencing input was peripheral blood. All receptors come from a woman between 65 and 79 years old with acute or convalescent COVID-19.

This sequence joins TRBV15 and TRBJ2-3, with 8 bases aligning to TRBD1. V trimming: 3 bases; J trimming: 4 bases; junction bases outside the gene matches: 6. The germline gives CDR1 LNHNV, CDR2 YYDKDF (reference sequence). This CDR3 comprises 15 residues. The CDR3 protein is CATSRDRVMPDTQYF. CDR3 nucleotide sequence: TGTGCCACCAGCAGGGACAGGGTAATGCCAGATACGCAGTATTTT.

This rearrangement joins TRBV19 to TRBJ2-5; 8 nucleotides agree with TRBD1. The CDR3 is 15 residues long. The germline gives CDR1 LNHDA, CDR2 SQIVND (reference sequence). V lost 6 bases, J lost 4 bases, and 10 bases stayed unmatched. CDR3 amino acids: CASRSNRGSGETQYF. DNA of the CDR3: TGTGCCAGTAGATCGAACAGGGGGTCGGGAGAGACCCAGTACTTC. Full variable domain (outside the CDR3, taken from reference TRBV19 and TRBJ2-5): DGGITQSPKYLFRKEGQNVTLSCEQNLNHDAMYWYRQDPGQGLRLIYYSQIVNDFQKGDIAEGYSVSREKKESFPLTVTSAQKNPTAFYLCASRSNRGSGETQYFGPGTRLLVL.

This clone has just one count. CDR3 residues: CSVSAGRTNTGELFF. CDR3 DNA: TGCAGCGTTTCTGCGGGGAGAACGAACACCGGGGAGCTGTTTTTT. The chain is built from TRBV29-1 and TRBJ2-2, with D possibly TRBD2 on 6 matching bases. This CDR3 has 15 amino acids. The V gene lost 5 bases and the J gene lost 0 bases, with 13 bases spanning the gap. Germline-derived CDR1 and CDR2 are SQVTM and ANQGSEA.

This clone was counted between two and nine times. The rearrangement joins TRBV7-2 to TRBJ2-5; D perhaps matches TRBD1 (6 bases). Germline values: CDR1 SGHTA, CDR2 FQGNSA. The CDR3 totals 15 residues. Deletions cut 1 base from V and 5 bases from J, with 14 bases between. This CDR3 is CASSLGADSFETQYF. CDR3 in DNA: TGTGCCAGCAGCTTAGGAGCGGACAGTTTTGAGACCCAGTACTTC.

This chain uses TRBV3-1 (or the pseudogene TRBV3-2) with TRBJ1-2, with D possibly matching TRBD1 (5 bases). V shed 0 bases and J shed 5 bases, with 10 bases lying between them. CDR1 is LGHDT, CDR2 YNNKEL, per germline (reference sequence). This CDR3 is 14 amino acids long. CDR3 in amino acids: CASSQDPRVYGYTF. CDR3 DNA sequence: TGTGCCAGCAGCCAAGATCCCAGGGTTTATGGCTACACCTTC.

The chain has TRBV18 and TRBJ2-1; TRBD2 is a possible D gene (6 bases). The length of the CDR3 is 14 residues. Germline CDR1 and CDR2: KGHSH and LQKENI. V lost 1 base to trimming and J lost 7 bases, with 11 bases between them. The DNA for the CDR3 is TGTGCCAGCTCACCACACGGCGGGGAGAATGAGCAGTTCTTC. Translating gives CASSPHGGENEQFF.

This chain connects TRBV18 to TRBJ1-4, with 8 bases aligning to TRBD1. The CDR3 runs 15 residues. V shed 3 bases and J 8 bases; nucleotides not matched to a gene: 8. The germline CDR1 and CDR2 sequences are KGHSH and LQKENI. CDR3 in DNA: TGTGCCAGCTCACCGTTGCAGGGGGCAGGGGAAAAACTGTTTTTT. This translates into CASSPLQGAGEKLFF.

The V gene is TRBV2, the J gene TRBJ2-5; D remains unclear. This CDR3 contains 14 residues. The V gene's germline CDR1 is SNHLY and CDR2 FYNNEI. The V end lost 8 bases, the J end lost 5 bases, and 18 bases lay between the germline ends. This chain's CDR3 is CASAINRLGETQYF. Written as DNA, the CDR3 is TGTGCCAGCGCGATTAACCGGCTGGGCGAGACCCAGTACTTC. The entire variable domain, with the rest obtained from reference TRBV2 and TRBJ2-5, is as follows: EPEVTQTPSHQVTQMGQEVILRCVPISNHLYFYWYRQILGQKVEFLVSFYNNEISEKSEIFDDQFSVERPDGSNFTLKIRSTKLEDSAMYFCASAINRLGETQYFGPGTRLLVL.

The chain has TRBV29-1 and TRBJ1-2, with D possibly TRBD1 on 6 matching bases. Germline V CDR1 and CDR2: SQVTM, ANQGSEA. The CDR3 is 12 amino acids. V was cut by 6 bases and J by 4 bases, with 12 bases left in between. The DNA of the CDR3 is TGCAGCGTGTTAGGGGGGGTCTATGGCTACACCTTC. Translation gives CSVLGGVYGYTF.

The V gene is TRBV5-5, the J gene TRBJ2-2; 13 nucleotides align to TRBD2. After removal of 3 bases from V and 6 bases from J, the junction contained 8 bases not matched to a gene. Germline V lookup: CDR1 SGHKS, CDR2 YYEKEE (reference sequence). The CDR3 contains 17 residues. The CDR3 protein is CASSWGGLAGLAGELFF. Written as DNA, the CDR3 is TGTGCCAGCAGCTGGGGGGGACTAGCGGGACTGGCCGGGGAGCTGTTTTTT.

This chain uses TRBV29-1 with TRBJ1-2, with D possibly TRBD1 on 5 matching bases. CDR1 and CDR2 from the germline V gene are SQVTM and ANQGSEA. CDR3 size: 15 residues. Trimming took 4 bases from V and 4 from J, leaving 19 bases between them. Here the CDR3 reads CSVGMDPAGGYGYTF. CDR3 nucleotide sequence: TGCAGCGTTGGAATGGATCCGGCCGGGGGCTATGGCTACACCTTC.